One sample yielded the 24 T cell receptor beta chains listed below, sequenced in a study of T-cell reconstitution after alpha-beta-depleted transplantation in children. Using unique molecular identifiers, the investigators prepared the TCRbeta library. TCRdb redid the calling of the PCR reads with MiXCR, one entry per CDR3 protein. The sample lists approximately 800,000 distinct CDR3 sequences, around 15% occurring once. Material: PBMCs, mostly from graft donor cells, obtained 360 days after TCRalphabeta/CD19-depleted stem cell transplant. All receptors derive from a male patient between 10 and 17 years old who had a stem cell transplant for acute lymphoblastic leukemia, so the T cells may come from the graft donor.

The genes are TRBV3-1 and TRBJ2-1; 7 bases fit TRBD2. V gave up 2 bases and J gave up 4 bases; unmatched junction bases: 11. Per germline, CDR1 LGHDT and CDR2 YNNKEL (reference sequence). CDR3 size: 17 residues. CDR3 sequence: CASSQFRASGFYNEQFF. CDR3 sequence (DNA): TGTGCCAGCAGCCAATTTAGAGCTAGCGGATTTTACAATGAGCAGTTCTTC.

The chain employs TRBV2 and TRBJ2-2, with D maybe TRBD1 (6 bases). V was cut by 6 bases and J by 3 bases, with 14 bases left in between. The CDR3 is 15 amino acids. Germline loops: CDR1 SNHLY, CDR2 FYNNEI. The CDR3 DNA is TGTGCCAGCAGGAGACAGGTTTTGGACACCGGGGAGCTGTTTTTT. Its protein product is CASRRQVLDTGELFF. Complete variable domain (other parts from reference TRBV2 and TRBJ2-2): EPEVTQTPSHQVTQMGQEVILRCVPISNHLYFYWYRQILGQKVEFLVSFYNNEISEKSEIFDDQFSVERPDGSNFTLKIRSTKLEDSAMYFCASRRQVLDTGELFFGEGSRLTVL.

The chain couples TRBV20-1 to TRBJ2-7, with 7 bases lining up with TRBD2. With V trimmed by 2 bases and J by 4 bases, 8 bases remained unmatched. The CDR3 sequence is 14 residues long. Looked up from germline, CDR1 is DFQATT and CDR2 is SNEGSKA (reference sequence). CDR3 sequence (DNA): TGCAGTGCTAGACTCGTGACTAGCAGATACGAGCAGTACTTC. Protein sequence: CSARLVTSRYEQYF.

This chain links TRBV20-1 with TRBJ2-7; 9 positions agree with TRBD1. The CDR3 spans 13 residues. The ends lost 5 bases at V and 4 bases at J; junction bases unmatched: 6. Germline loops: CDR1 DFQATT, CDR2 SNEGSKA (reference sequence). CDR3 in DNA: TGCAGTGCTTGCCCGGGACAGGGATACGAGCAGTACTTC. Its translation is CSACPGQGYEQYF.

This clonotype was counted at least ten times. The V gene is TRBV5-1, the J gene TRBJ2-7, with TRBD1 matching over 12 bases. CDR3 length: 17 residues. V was pared by 5 bases and J by 1 base, with 10 bases of the junction left unmatched. Germline CDR1 SGHRS, CDR2 YFSETQ. CDR3 coding DNA: TGCGCCAGCAGTCGGGGACAGGGGGCGACCCTATCCTACGAGCAGTACTTC. It is translated as CASSRGQGATLSYEQYF.

This rearrangement joins TRBV19 to TRBJ2-1; 9 bases agree with TRBD2. Germline V gene lookup returns CDR1 LNHDA and CDR2 SQIVND (reference sequence). The CDR3 contains 16 residues. Trimming cost V 5 bases and J 6 bases; bases outside gene matches: 11. The CDR3 protein is CASSLLAGVVTNEQFF. CDR3 sequence (DNA): TGTGCCAGTAGTTTATTAGCGGGAGTGGTCACCAATGAGCAGTTCTTC.

This chain links TRBV20-1 with TRBJ1-1; no definite D call. CDR1 is DFQATT and CDR2 is SNEGSKA in the germline V gene (reference sequence). Trimming left V 3 bases short and J 7 bases short, with 9 bases between. CDR3 length equals 11 residues. CDR3 loop: CSASGSREAFF. The CDR3 DNA reads TGCAGTGCTAGTGGTTCGCGTGAAGCTTTCTTT.

This clonotype came up a few times. The J gene is TRBJ2-3, the V gene TRBV6-1; D gene uncertain. This CDR3 comprises 14 residues. V was shortened by 4 bases and J by 0 bases, with 8 bases between the two germline ends. Germline loops: CDR1 MNHNS, CDR2 SASEGT. The CDR3 loop reads CASSGAQSTDTQYF. The CDR3 coding sequence is TGTGCCAGCAGTGGTGCACAGAGCACAGATACGCAGTATTTT.

This chain links TRBV18 with TRBJ1-1; D is undetermined. Trimming removed 2 bases from V and 0 bases from J, with 10 bases in between. In germline, CDR1 is KGHSH, CDR2 LQKENI. This CDR3 is 15 amino acids long. CDR3 sequence reads: CASSPIKLMNTEAFF. CDR3 DNA: TGTGCCAGCTCACCAATCAAATTGATGAACACTGAAGCTTTCTTT.

This clonotype was found a few times. V is TRBV2 and J is TRBJ2-7; D is unclear. The CDR3 contains 14 residues. The germline V gene has CDR1 SNHLY and CDR2 FYNNEI. The V end was cut by 1 base, the J end by 3 bases, with 10 bases between. This CDR3 reads CASSEVRKNYEQYF. The CDR3 DNA reads TGTGCCAGCAGTGAAGTCAGGAAAAACTACGAGCAGTACTTC.

This clonotype occurred many times. The chain uses TRBV2 and TRBJ1-1; D unclear. CDR1 is SNHLY and CDR2 is FYNNEI in the germline V gene. This CDR3 has 14 residues. V was clipped by 2 bases and J by 4 bases, with 11 bases between them. The chain's CDR3 is CASSESTGFTEAFF. The CDR3 DNA reads TGTGCCAGCAGTGAAAGCACCGGGTTCACTGAAGCTTTCTTT.

This clonotype has only a few counts. The genes are TRBV29-1 and TRBJ2-1; D is possibly TRBD1 (6 bases). This CDR3 has 12 residues. Germline values: CDR1 SQVTM, CDR2 ANQGSEA. V shed 6 bases and J shed 6 bases, with 12 bases lying between them. CDR3 nucleotides: TGCAGCGTGAACAGGGTCCCCAATGAGCAGTTCTTC. This encodes CSVNRVPNEQFF.

The rearrangement links TRBV29-1 to TRBJ2-1; D is possibly TRBD1 or TRBD2 (5 bases each). Germline V gives CDR1 SQVTM, CDR2 ANQGSEA. The ends were cut back, 4 bases at V and 5 bases at J, with 15 bases in the middle. CDR3 size: 14 residues. CDR3 nucleotide sequence: TGCAGCGTTGGAGGGGAGCCCACCAACAATGAGCAGTTCTTC. This translates into CSVGGEPTNNEQFF.

Only a few counts were recorded for this clonotype. The genes are TRBV5-5 and TRBJ2-7, with D possibly called TRBD1 or TRBD2 (5 bases each). Germline V CDR1 and CDR2: SGHKS, YYEKEE (reference sequence). The V end was cut by 3 bases, the J end by 2 bases, with 9 bases between. The CDR3 spans 13 residues. The CDR3 bases are TGTGCCAGCAGCTCATGGGACCCCTACGAGCAGTACTTC. Its protein product is CASSSWDPYEQYF.

This clonotype has only a few counts. The chain employs TRBV2 and TRBJ2-7, with D possibly called TRBD1 or TRBD2 (6 bases each). This CDR3 is 12 amino acids long. Germline-derived CDR1 and CDR2 are SNHLY and FYNNEI. V gave up 7 bases and J gave up 2 bases, with 9 bases separating them. The CDR3 sequence: CASIGGTYEQYF. The CDR3 bases are TGTGCCAGCATAGGGGGGACCTACGAGCAGTACTTC.

A remark on this clonotype: A junction boundary mismatches the germline segment, possibly from a read error. This chain uses TRBV19 with TRBJ2-7, with D tentatively TRBD2 (6 bases). The V gene's germline CDR1 is LNHDA and CDR2 SQIVND (reference sequence). The CDR3 extends over 15 amino acids. CDR3 sequence: CASSSAGRISYEHYF. Written as DNA, the CDR3 is TGTGCCAGTAGCTCGGCGGGACGGATATCCTACGAGCATTACTTC.

There are a few counts of this clonotype. V usage is TRBV5-1 and J usage is TRBJ2-3; no definite D call. The V and J ends lost 1 base and 1 base respectively, with 13 bases between them. Per the germline V gene, CDR1 is SGHRS and CDR2 is YFSETQ. CDR3 length: 16 residues. The CDR3 sequence: CASSLNPPPGTDTQYF. DNA for the CDR3: TGCGCCAGCAGCTTGAATCCCCCTCCTGGCACAGATACGCAGTATTTT.

The genes are TRBV2 and TRBJ1-1, with D possibly being TRBD1 (6 bases). This CDR3 has 16 residues. CDR1 is SNHLY, CDR2 FYNNEI, per germline. The V gene lost 7 bases and the J gene lost 0 bases, with 18 bases spanning the gap. CDR3 region: CASNRPGVFVNTEAFF. The DNA of the CDR3 is TGTGCCAGCAATCGGCCAGGGGTGTTTGTGAACACTGAAGCTTTCTTT.

The chain carries TRBV21-1 and TRBJ2-5; the DNA was not used to check the table's D call, TRBD2. TRBV21-1 is designated a pseudogene. The CDR3 consists of 14 residues. Here the CDR3 reads CASGLGPPQETQYF. As DNA, the CDR3 is TGTGCCAGCGGGCTAGGGCCTCCTCAAGAGACCCAGTACTTC.

V gene TRBV29-1 combines with J gene TRBJ2-2; 9 bases are shared with TRBD1. Germline trimming cut 7 bases from V and 10 bases from J; bases unmatched to any gene: 13. The CDR3 totals 14 residues. Per germline, CDR1 SQVTM and CDR2 ANQGSEA. The chain's CDR3 is CSAQPPGQGVELFF. The CDR3 nucleotides are TGCAGCGCCCAACCTCCGGGACAGGGAGTGGAGCTGTTTTTT.

This clonotype was seen ten or more times. The chain joins TRBV16 to TRBJ2-5, with TRBD1 as a possible D gene (6 bases). CDR1 is KGHSY and CDR2 is FQNENV in the germline V gene. The CDR3 is made up of 14 amino acids. V was cut by 0 bases and J by 1 base, with 6 bases left in between. This CDR3 reads CASSQSRGQETQYF. The CDR3 DNA follows: TGTGCCAGCAGCCAATCCAGGGGCCAAGAGACCCAGTACTTC. Full variable domain (missing parts from reference TRBV16 and TRBJ2-5): GEEVAQTPKHLVRGEGQKAKLYCAPIKGHSYVFWYQQVLKNEFKFLISFQNENVFDETGMPKERFSAKCLPNSPCSLEIQATKLEDSAVYFCASSQSRGQETQYFGPGTRLLVL.

This clonotype has ten or more counts. The CDR3, as DNA: TGTGCCACCAGCGTCGAAGGCGACTCCTACGAGCAGTACTTC. It is translated as CATSVEGDSYEQYF. The rearrangement links TRBV15 to TRBJ2-7, with D hard to call. The CDR3 runs 14 residues. Trimming removed 5 bases at V and 0 bases at J, with 11 bases between. Per the germline V gene, CDR1 is LNHNV and CDR2 is YYDKDF (reference sequence).

The chain links TRBV12-3 or TRBV12-4 to TRBJ2-7; D gene uncertain. The CDR3 contains 15 residues. V gave up 0 bases and J gave up 6 bases, with 15 bases separating them. The CDR3 sequence: CASSLARTSLFEQYF. CDR3 DNA sequence: TGTGCCAGCAGTTTAGCAAGGACCAGCCTCTTCGAGCAGTACTTC.

This clonotype was counted only a few times. The CDR3 loop reads CSFETGDRVFNEQYF. Here the CDR3 DNA reads TGCAGCTTCGAGACCGGGGACAGGGTATTCAACGAGCAGTACTTC. The gene calls are TRBV29-1 and TRBJ2-7; 9 nucleotides match TRBD1. The CDR3 runs 15 residues. Germline V gives CDR1 SQVTM, CDR2 ANQGSEA. V was pared by 8 bases and J by 5 bases, with 16 bases of the junction left unmatched.